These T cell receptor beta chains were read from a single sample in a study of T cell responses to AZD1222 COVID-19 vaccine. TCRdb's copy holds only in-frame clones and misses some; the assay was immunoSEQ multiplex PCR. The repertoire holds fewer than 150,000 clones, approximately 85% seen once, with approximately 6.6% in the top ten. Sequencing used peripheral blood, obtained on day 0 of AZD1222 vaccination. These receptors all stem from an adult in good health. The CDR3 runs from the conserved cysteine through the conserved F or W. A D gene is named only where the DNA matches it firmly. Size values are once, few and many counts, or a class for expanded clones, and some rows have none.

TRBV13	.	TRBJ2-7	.	CASSLHSSAFYEQYF	TGTGCCAGCAGCTTACACTCTAGCGCCTTCTACGAGCAGTACTTC
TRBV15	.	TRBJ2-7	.	CATSREDSGHYEQYF	TGTGCCACCAGCAGAGAGGATTCGGGTCACTACGAGCAGTACTTC
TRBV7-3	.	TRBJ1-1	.	CASSLSVNTEAFF	TGTGCCAGCAGCTTAAGCGTTAACACTGAAGCTTTCTTT
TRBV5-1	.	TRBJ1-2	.	CASSLGTDTYGYTF	TGCGCCAGCAGCTTGGGGACAGATACCTATGGCTACACCTTC
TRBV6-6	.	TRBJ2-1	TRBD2	CATTGLAGPEQFF	TGTGCCACCACAGGACTAGCGGGGCCCGAGCAGTTCTTC
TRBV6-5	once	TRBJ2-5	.	CASSYSTLETQYF	TGTGCCAGCAGTTACTCGACATTGGAGACCCAGTACTTC
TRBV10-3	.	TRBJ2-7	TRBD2	CAISGRAGEYEQYF	TGTGCCATCAGTGGAAGGGCGGGGGAATACGAGCAGTACTTC
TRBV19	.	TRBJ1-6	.	CASSMEWGLASPLHF	TGTGCCAGTAGTATGGAGTGGGGGTTGGCTTCACCCCTCCACTTT
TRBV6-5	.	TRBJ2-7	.	CASKPGSPLSYEQYF	TGTGCCAGCAAACCAGGGTCCCCCCTCTCCTACGAGCAGTACTTC
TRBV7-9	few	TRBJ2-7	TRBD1	CASSGQGVYEQYF	TGTGCCAGCAGTGGGCAGGGGGTATACGAGCAGTACTTC
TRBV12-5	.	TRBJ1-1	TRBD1	CASGFTRTGGAEAFF	TGTGCTAGTGGTTTTACCAGGACAGGGGGGGCTGAAGCTTTCTTT
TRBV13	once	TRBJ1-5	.	CASSLGQGIGQPQHF	TGTGCCAGCAGCTTAGGACAGGGAATAGGACAGCCCCAGCATTTT
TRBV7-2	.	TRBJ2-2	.	CASSLGVTPNTGELFF	TGTGCCAGCAGTCTGGGGGTAACCCCGAACACCGGGGAGCTGTTTTTT
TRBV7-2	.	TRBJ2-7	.	CASSLPGPAYEQYF	TGTGCCAGCAGCTTACCGGGGCCGGCCTACGAGCAGTACTTC
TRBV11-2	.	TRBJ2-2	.	CASSQALDGELFF	TGTGCCAGCAGCCAGGCCCTAGACGGGGAGCTGTTTTTT
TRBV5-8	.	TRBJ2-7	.	CASSLVGPPVGEQYF	TGTGCCAGCAGCTTGGTGGGACCCCCGGTAGGCGAGCAGTACTTC
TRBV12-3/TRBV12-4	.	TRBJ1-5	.	CASSQSGNQPQHF	TGTGCCAGCAGCCAGTCGGGAAATCAGCCCCAGCATTTT
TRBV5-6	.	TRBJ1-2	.	CASSSEGGYTF	TGTGCCAGCAGCTCCGAGGGCGGCTACACCTTC
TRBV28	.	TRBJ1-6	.	CASSLWPSQLDNSPLHF	TGTGCCAGCAGTTTATGGCCCTCCCAACTGGATAATTCACCCCTCCACTTT
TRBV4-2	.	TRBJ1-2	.	CASSSNNPRPHVDGYTF	TGTGCCAGCAGCTCTAATAATCCTCGGCCGCACGTAGATGGCTACACCTTC
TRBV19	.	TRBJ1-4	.	CASSSWRVGEKLFF	TGTGCCAGTAGTAGTTGGCGGGTAGGGGAAAAACTGTTTTTT
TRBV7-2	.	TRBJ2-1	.	CASSLEGANPYNEQFF	TGTGCCAGCAGCTTAGAAGGGGCGAACCCGTACAATGAGCAGTTCTTC
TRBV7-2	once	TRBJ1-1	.	CASSREVEAFF	TGTGCCAGCAGCCGAGAGGTTGAAGCTTTCTTT
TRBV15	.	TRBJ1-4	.	CATSREGRGGEKLFF	TGTGCCACCAGCAGAGAAGGCAGGGGAGGCGAAAAACTGTTTTTT
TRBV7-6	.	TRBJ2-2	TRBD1	CASSLGGTVNTGELFF	TGTGCCAGCAGCTTAGGGGGGACAGTAAACACCGGGGAGCTGTTTTTT
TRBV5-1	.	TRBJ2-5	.	CASSSTGSETQYF	TGCGCCAGCAGCTCTACAGGGTCGGAGACCCAGTACTTC
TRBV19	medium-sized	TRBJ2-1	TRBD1	CASSATGQVPYNEQFF	TGTGCCAGTAGTGCCACCGGACAGGTCCCCTACAATGAGCAGTTCTTC
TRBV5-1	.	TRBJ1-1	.	CASRQYTEAFF	TGCGCCAGCCGACAATACACTGAAGCTTTCTTT
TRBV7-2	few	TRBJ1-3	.	CASSPSVLSRNTIYF	TGTGCCAGCAGCCCCAGCGTTCTCAGCAGGAACACCATATATTTT
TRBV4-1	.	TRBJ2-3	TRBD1	CASSQGRGQPTDTQYF	TGCGCCAGCAGCCAGGGCAGGGGACAGCCCACAGATACGCAGTATTTT
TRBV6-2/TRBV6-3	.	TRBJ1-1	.	CASSLGFGTEAFF	TGTGCCAGCAGTTTAGGGTTCGGGACTGAAGCTTTCTTT
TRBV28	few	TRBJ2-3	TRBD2	CASSLAGVNTDTQYF	TGTGCCAGCAGTTTAGCGGGGGTCAACACAGATACGCAGTATTTT
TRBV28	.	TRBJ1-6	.	CASSSAGGDSPLHF	TGTGCCAGCAGTTCGGCGGGGGGGGATTCACCCCTCCACTTT
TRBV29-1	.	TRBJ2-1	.	CSVMGRLYNEQFF	TGCAGCGTTATGGGACGGCTCTACAATGAGCAGTTCTTC
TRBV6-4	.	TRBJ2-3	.	CASSDSTTDTQYF	TGTGCCAGCAGTGACTCGACTACAGATACGCAGTATTTT
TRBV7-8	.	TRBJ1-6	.	CASSLAILTGQSPLHF	TGTGCCAGCAGCTTAGCGATACTAACAGGGCAATCACCCCTCCACTTT
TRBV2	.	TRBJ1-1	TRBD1	CASSGQGYLEAFF	TGTGCCAGCAGTGGACAGGGGTATTTGGAAGCTTTCTTT
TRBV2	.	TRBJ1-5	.	CASSARVEQPQHF	TGTGCCAGCAGTGCGAGGGTAGAGCAGCCCCAGCATTTT
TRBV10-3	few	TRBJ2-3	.	CAVTDSTDTQYF	TGTGCCGTTACGGACAGCACAGATACGCAGTATTTT
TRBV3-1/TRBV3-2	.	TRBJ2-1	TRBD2	CASRLYSGASSYNEQFF	TGTGCCAGCAGACTCTATAGCGGGGCAAGCTCCTACAATGAGCAGTTCTTC
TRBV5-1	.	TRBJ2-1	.	CASSRPGSYNEQFF	TGCGCCAGCAGCCGGCCAGGGTCCTACAATGAGCAGTTCTTC
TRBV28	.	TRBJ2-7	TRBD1	CASSPRAGTGAYEQYF	TGTGCCAGCAGCCCTCGGGCCGGGACAGGTGCTTACGAGCAGTACTTC
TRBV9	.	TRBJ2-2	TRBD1	CASSVATGIRTGELFF	TGTGCCAGCAGCGTAGCGACAGGGATTCGCACCGGGGAGCTGTTTTTT
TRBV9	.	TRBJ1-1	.	CASSVDQGEAFF	TGTGCCAGCAGCGTAGACCAGGGGGAAGCTTTCTTT
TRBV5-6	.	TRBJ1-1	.	CASSSTGLRTEAFF	TGTGCCAGCAGCAGTACAGGGCTTCGCACTGAAGCTTTCTTT
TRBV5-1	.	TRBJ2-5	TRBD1	CASSRRQGETQYF	TGCGCCAGCAGCCGAAGACAGGGAGAGACCCAGTACTTC
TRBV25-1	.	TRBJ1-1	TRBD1	CASRQGVEAFF	TGTGCCAGCAGACAGGGGGTGGAGGCTTTCTTT
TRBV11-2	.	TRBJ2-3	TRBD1	CASSLLAGGNTDTQYF	TGTGCCAGCAGCTTATTGGCAGGGGGTAACACAGATACGCAGTATTTT
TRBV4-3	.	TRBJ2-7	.	CASSQAQGRYEQYF	TGCGCCAGCAGCCAAGCACAGGGACGGTACGAGCAGTACTTC
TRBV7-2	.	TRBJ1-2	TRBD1	CASSLIPGQGFYGYTF	TGTGCCAGCAGCTTAATCCCGGGACAGGGATTTTATGGCTACACCTTC
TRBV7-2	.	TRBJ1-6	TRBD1	CASSSSRDSNNSPLHF	TGTGCCAGCAGCTCCTCTCGGGACAGCAATAATTCACCCCTCCACTTT
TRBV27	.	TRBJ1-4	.	CASSPRATNEKLFF	TGTGCCAGCAGCCCTCGGGCAACTAATGAAAAACTGTTTTTT
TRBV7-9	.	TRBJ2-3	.	CASSSGMDRQYF	TGTGCCAGCAGCTCGGGAATGGACAGGCAGTATTTT
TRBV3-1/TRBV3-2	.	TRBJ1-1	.	CASSGGGFLTEAFF	TGTGCCAGCAGCGGAGGGGGGTTTCTTACTGAAGCTTTCTTT
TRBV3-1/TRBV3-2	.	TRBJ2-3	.	CASSRSGTSDTQYF	TGTGCCAGCAGCCGGTCCGGGACCTCAGATACGCAGTATTTT
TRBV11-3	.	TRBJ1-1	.	CASSRRGAGNTEAFF	TGTGCCAGCAGCCGGCGGGGGGCGGGGAACACTGAAGCTTTCTTT
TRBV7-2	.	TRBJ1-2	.	CASSLGQNYGYTF	TGTGCCAGCAGCTTAGGCCAGAACTATGGCTACACCTTC
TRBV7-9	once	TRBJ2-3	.	CASSSLDTQYF	TGTGCCAGCAGCTCGTTAGATACGCAGTATTTT
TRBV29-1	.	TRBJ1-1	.	CSVDAYTEAFF	TGCAGCGTTGACGCTTACACTGAAGCTTTCTTT
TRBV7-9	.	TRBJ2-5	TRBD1	CASSSTWTGQRETQYF	TGTGCCAGCAGCTCAACCTGGACAGGGCAGCGTGAGACCCAGTACTTC